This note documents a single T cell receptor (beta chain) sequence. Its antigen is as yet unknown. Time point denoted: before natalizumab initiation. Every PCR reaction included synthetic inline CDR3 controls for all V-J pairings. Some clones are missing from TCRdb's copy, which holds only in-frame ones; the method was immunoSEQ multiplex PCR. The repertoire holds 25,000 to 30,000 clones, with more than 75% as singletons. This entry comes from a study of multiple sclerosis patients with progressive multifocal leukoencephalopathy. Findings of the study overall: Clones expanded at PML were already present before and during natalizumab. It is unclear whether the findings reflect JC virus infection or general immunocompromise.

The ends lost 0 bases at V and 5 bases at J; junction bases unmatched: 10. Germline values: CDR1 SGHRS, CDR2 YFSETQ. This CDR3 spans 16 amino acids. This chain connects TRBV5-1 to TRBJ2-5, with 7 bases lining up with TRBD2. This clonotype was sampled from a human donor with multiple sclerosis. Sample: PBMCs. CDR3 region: CASSLGEMEGGETQYF. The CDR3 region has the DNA TGCGCCAGCAGCTTGGGTGAGATGGAGGGAGGGGAGACCCAGTACTTC. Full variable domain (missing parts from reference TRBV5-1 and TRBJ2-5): KAGVTQTPRYLIKTRGQQVTLSCSPISGHRSVSWYQQTPGQGLQFLFEYFSETQRNKGNFPGRFSGRQFSNSRSEMNVSTLELGDSALYLCASSLGEMEGGETQYFGPGTRLLVL.